The next 23 T cell receptor beta chains were all read from a single sample in a study of CXCR3-negative and CXCR3-positive naive CD8 T cells. With UMI labels, 5' RACE was used to prepare the TRB cDNA libraries. TCRdb re-called the 5' RACE reads; every CDR3 protein appears as one record, without DNA. In total, the table holds 40,000 to 55,000 distinct CDR3 sequences. Sequenced sample: naive CXCR3- CD8+ T cells from blood. This sample's subset: CD45RO-CCR7+CD27+CD95- naive CD8+ T cells lacking CXCR3 (TNR3-). The source of these receptors is a human donor in good health. Some clones in this sample may be carry-over from other donors' samples.

The CDR3 reads CAIKITGSPYNEQFF. The chain links TRBV6-2 or TRBV6-3 to TRBJ2-1. The CDR3 covers 15 residues. The germline V gene encodes CDR1 MNHEY and CDR2 SVGEGT.

The chain joins TRBV28 to TRBJ1-5; TCRdb's D call, TRBD1, is unchecked because there is no DNA. From germline, CDR1 is MDHEN and CDR2 SYDVKM. CDR3 length equals 15 residues. The CDR3 reads CASGRILYSNQPQHF.

J is TRBJ2-1 and V is TRBV3-1. Germline CDR1 LGHDT, CDR2 YNNKEL (reference sequence). The CDR3 sequence is 13 residues long. The CDR3: CASSRVDYNEQFF.

V and J are TRBV2 and TRBJ1-5; TCRdb's assignment of TRBD1 cannot be checked, as there is no DNA. CDR1 is SNHLY, CDR2 FYNNEI, per germline. The CDR3 is made up of 14 amino acids. The CDR3: CASRSWDADQPQHF.

The chain employs TRBV15 and TRBJ2-3; TCRdb reports TRBD2, a call that lacks DNA to check it against. The germline gives CDR1 LNHNV, CDR2 YYDKDF (reference sequence). This CDR3 comprises 15 residues. CDR3 sequence: CATSPSGGVTDTQYF.

This chain connects TRBV29-1 to TRBJ2-3. Germline loops: CDR1 SQVTM, CDR2 ANQGSEA. The length of the CDR3 is 12 residues. CDR3: CSVEDVVFAQYF.

V is TRBV13 and J is TRBJ2-7; TCRdb's D call of TRBD2 is untestable without DNA. In germline, CDR1 is PRHDT, CDR2 FYEKMQ (reference sequence). The CDR3 loop spans 14 amino acids. This chain's CDR3 is CASSPQEGTYEQYF.

This sequence joins TRBV7-3 and TRBJ2-2. This CDR3 contains 17 residues. Germline-derived CDR1 and CDR2 are SGHTA and FQGTGA. The CDR3 reads CASSPSNRFANTGELFF. The full variable domain, in which reference TRBV7-3 and TRBJ2-2 provide the parts outside the CDR3, is GAGVSQTPSNKVTEKGKYVELRCDPISGHTALYWYRQSLGQGPEFLIYFQGTGAADDSGLPNDRFFAVRPEGSVSTLKIQRTERGDSAVYLCASSPSNRFANTGELFFGEGSRLTVL.

The chain links TRBV28 to TRBJ1-5; checking the TCRdb D call of TRBD1 is not possible without DNA. The CDR3 extends over 13 amino acids. Per germline, CDR1 MDHEN and CDR2 SYDVKM. This CDR3 is CASSFPGTQPQHF.

V is TRBV24-1 and J is TRBJ2-1; TCRdb's D call of TRBD1 is untestable without DNA. CDR3 size: 13 residues. The V gene's germline CDR1 is KGHDR and CDR2 SFDVKD. The CDR3 loop is CATSDYRSGEQFF.

The chain employs TRBV4-3 and TRBJ2-1; TCRdb indicates TRBD1, and absent DNA this call remains unverified. In germline, CDR1 is LGHNA, CDR2 YSLEER. This CDR3 has 15 amino acids. CDR3 sequence reads: CASSQADQGYNEQFF.

This rearrangement joins TRBV7-9 to TRBJ2-1; as DNA is missing, the TRBD2 call by TCRdb cannot be tested. From germline, CDR1 is SEHNR and CDR2 FQNEAQ (reference sequence). This CDR3 has 19 amino acids. The CDR3 protein is CASSLVNRLADTSYNEQFF. The entire variable domain, with the rest obtained from reference TRBV7-9 and TRBJ2-1, is as follows: DTGVSQNPRHKITKRGQNVTFRCDPISEHNRLYWYRQTLGQGPEFLTYFQNEAQLEKSRLLSDRFSAERPKGSFSTLEIQRTEQGDSAMYLCASSLVNRLADTSYNEQFFGPGTRLTVL.

The V call is TRBV7-6, the J call TRBJ2-1. The CDR3 runs 15 residues. CDR1 and CDR2 from the germline V gene are SGHVS and FNYEAQ. The CDR3 here is CASSLAVAAYNEQFF.

The chain has TRBV6-6 and TRBJ1-5; lacking DNA, the TRBD1 call made by TCRdb goes unchecked. This CDR3 comprises 16 residues. Germline assignment: CDR1 MNHNY and CDR2 SVGAGI (reference sequence). CDR3 sequence reads: CASTPRGVGINQPQHF.

The genes are TRBV29-1 and TRBJ2-7; absent DNA, TCRdb's TRBD1 call cannot be checked. Germline CDR1 and CDR2: SQVTM and ANQGSEA. CDR3 size: 15 residues. CDR3 sequence: CSVVPEGNQLYEQYF.

The V and J genes are TRBV27 and TRBJ2-2; without DNA, the TCRdb call of TRBD1 cannot be checked. The germline gives CDR1 MNHEY, CDR2 SMNVEV (reference sequence). The CDR3 has 16 amino acids. The CDR3 is CASSPVAGGDTGELFF.

This rearrangement joins TRBV7-2 to TRBJ2-5. Germline V gene lookup returns CDR1 SGHTA and CDR2 FQGNSA. CDR3 length: 14 residues. CDR3 sequence reads: CASSLVISFETQYF.

The CDR3 sequence is CASSPSTSFINYGYTF. The chain carries TRBV4-1 and TRBJ1-2. CDR1 is MGHRA and CDR2 is YSYEKL in the germline V gene. The CDR3 covers 16 residues.

The rearrangement uses TRBV13 and TRBJ2-5; TCRdb's assignment of TRBD2 cannot be checked, as there is no DNA. Germline V CDR1 and CDR2: PRHDT, FYEKMQ (reference sequence). CDR3 length equals 16 residues. CDR3 amino acids: CASSATSGVYQETQYF.

The chain recombines TRBV20-1 with TRBJ2-3; as DNA is missing, the TRBD1 call by TCRdb cannot be tested. The CDR3 has 14 residues. Germline V gene lookup returns CDR1 DFQATT and CDR2 SNEGSKA (reference sequence). The chain's CDR3 is CSAEVGQEADTQYF.

This clonotype is deemed medium-sized by its frequency. V and J are TRBV18 and TRBJ2-2; lacking DNA, the TRBD2 call made by TCRdb goes unchecked. The CDR3 has 16 amino acids. CDR1 KGHSH and CDR2 LQKENI come from the germline V gene. The CDR3: CASSPSSLGEAGELFF.

This chain uses TRBV4-3 with TRBJ2-5. The germline V gene encodes CDR1 LGHNA and CDR2 YSLEER. This CDR3 contains 12 residues. CDR3 sequence reads: CASSQEGKTQYF.

The rearrangement links TRBV29-1 to TRBJ2-3; with no DNA, the TCRdb D assignment of TRBD1 cannot be verified. The germline CDR1 and CDR2 sequences are SQVTM and ANQGSEA. CDR3 length: 13 amino acids. The CDR3 is CSVVDIPGPTQYF.